The 13 T cell receptor beta chains listed next were all sequenced from one sample in a study of early T cells in non-severe SARS-CoV-2 infection. TCRdb reprocessed the 5' RACE reads via MiXCR and lists one record per CDR3 protein. The table lists tens of thousands of distinct CDR3 sequences, 3% to 4% of them singletons. Specimen: whole blood. Receptor source: an adult who was a healthcare worker with PCR-confirmed SARS-CoV-2 infection or an uninfected control (not recorded which).

This clonotype appeared many times. This chain connects TRBV5-1 to TRBJ1-3, with no clear D. With 3 bases removed from V and 0 bases from J, the gap between germline ends came to 7 bases. The germline V gene has CDR1 SGHRS and CDR2 YFSETQ. CDR3 size: 14 residues. The CDR3 DNA follows: TGCGCCAGCAGCTCAGCAGGCTCTGGAAACACCATATATTTT. Amino acid sequence: CASSSAGSGNTIYF.

This clonotype showed up many times. This chain uses TRBV10-3 with TRBJ2-3; a possible D gene is TRBD1 (5 bases). Germline CDR1 ENHRY, CDR2 SYGVKD. V lost 0 bases and J lost 6, with 10 bases in between. This CDR3 has 14 residues. The CDR3: CAISESVGPDTQYF. In DNA, the CDR3 is TGTGCCATCAGTGAGTCGGTGGGGCCCGATACGCAGTATTTT.

This clonotype occurred many times. The J gene is TRBJ1-6, the V gene TRBV12-3 or TRBV12-4; D is ambiguous. There are 13 residues in the CDR3. The V and J ends lost 6 bases and 6 bases respectively, with 9 bases between them. The CDR3 coding sequence is TGTGCCAGCAGGCCGAGGTTTAATTCACCCCTCCACTTT. It encodes CASRPRFNSPLHF.

There are many counts of this clonotype. This chain connects TRBV30 to TRBJ1-6; D is perhaps TRBD1 (6 bases). Germline CDR1 GTSNPN, CDR2 SVGIG (reference sequence). Deletions cut 5 bases from V and 10 bases from J, with 21 bases between. The CDR3 extends over 15 amino acids. Here the CDR3 reads CAWVHRQAARSPLHF. The CDR3 coding sequence is TGTGCCTGGGTCCATCGACAGGCGGCGAGGTCACCCCTCCACTTT.

In this sample, this clonotype turned up many times. CDR3 region: CASSPQGGDEQYF. The CDR3, as DNA: TGCGCCAGCAGCCCTCAAGGTGGCGACGAGCAGTACTTC. This chain joins TRBV4-1 and TRBJ2-7; D gene uncertain. The V gene lost 4 bases and the J gene lost 5 bases, with 12 bases spanning the gap. This CDR3 has 13 amino acids. In germline, CDR1 is MGHRA, CDR2 YSYEKL.

This clonotype was seen many times. The V gene is TRBV10-1, the J gene TRBJ1-3, with no clear D. The CDR3 consists of 14 residues. V lost 0 bases to trimming and J lost 3 bases, with 6 bases between them. CDR1 is WNHNN, CDR2 SYGVQD, per germline (reference sequence). CDR3 sequence (DNA): TGCGCCAGCAGTGAGTCGAATATTGGAAACACCATATATTTT. This encodes CASSESNIGNTIYF.

This clonotype was observed many times. V is TRBV25-1 and J is TRBJ1-4; 7 nucleotides align to TRBD1. Germline V gene sequence: CDR1 MGHDK, CDR2 SYGVNS. The V gene end was trimmed by 6 bases and the J gene end by 5 bases; junction bases not matched to a gene: 6. The CDR3 runs 14 residues. DNA of the CDR3: TGTGCCAGCAGCCTGACAGGGCCGAATGAAAAACTGTTTTTT. Translation: CASSLTGPNEKLFF. The variable domain in full, with the rest retrieved from reference TRBV25-1 and TRBJ1-4, is EADIYQTPRYLVIGTGKKITLECSQTMGHDKMYWYQQDPGMELHLIHYSYGVNSTEKGDLSSESTVSRIRTEHFPLTLESARPSHTSQYLCASSLTGPNEKLFFGSGTQLSVL.

This clonotype was detected many times. V and J are TRBV6-2 or TRBV6-3 and TRBJ2-3; D possibly corresponds to TRBD1 (5 bases). The germline V gene encodes CDR1 MNHEY and CDR2 SVGEGT. Between the trimmed V and J ends, which lost 6 bases and 0 bases, there was a span of 13 bases. There are 15 residues in the CDR3. The CDR3, as DNA: TGTGCCAGCAGGCCCTTCAGGGTCAGCACAGATACGCAGTATTTT. Translated: CASRPFRVSTDTQYF.

The sample holds many counts of this clonotype. This sequence joins TRBV3-1 and TRBJ1-2; weak D call: TRBD1 (5 bases). Between the trimmed V and J ends, which lost 3 bases and 1 base, there was a span of 12 bases. From germline, CDR1 is LGHDT and CDR2 YNNKEL (reference sequence). This CDR3 is built from 15 residues. CDR3 loop: CASSHGASNNYGYTF. The CDR3 DNA is TGTGCCAGCAGCCACGGGGCAAGTAATAACTATGGCTACACCTTC.

The sample holds many counts of this clonotype. The chain combines TRBV7-2 with TRBJ2-1; 8 positions match TRBD1. V was pared by 1 base and J by 5 bases, with 4 bases of the junction left unmatched. Germline-derived CDR1 and CDR2 are SGHTA and FQGNSA. There are 15 residues in the CDR3. The CDR3 reads CASSLGGTGHNEQFF. The CDR3 nucleotides read TGTGCCAGCAGCTTAGGCGGGACAGGTCACAATGAGCAGTTCTTC.

This clonotype was seen repeatedly, ten times or more. The chain carries TRBV29-1 and TRBJ2-7; 11 bases are shared with TRBD2. V was clipped by 5 bases and J by 2 bases; unmatched bases: 11. Germline V CDR1 and CDR2: SQVTM, ANQGSEA. The CDR3 spans 16 residues. CDR3 sequence reads: CSVNHRTSGLTYEQYF. The CDR3 DNA reads TGCAGCGTTAACCACCGGACTAGCGGGCTAACCTACGAGCAGTACTTC.

At least ten counts were recorded for this clonotype. V usage is TRBV12-5 and J usage is TRBJ2-6, with D hard to call. Trimming pared 0 bases from V and 0 bases from J, leaving 12 bases between. Germline CDR1 and CDR2: LGHNT and FRNRAP. The CDR3 has 18 residues. CDR3 sequence reads: CASGLVPGVSSGANVLTF. CDR3 nucleotide sequence: TGTGCTAGTGGTTTGGTGCCGGGCGTCAGCTCTGGGGCCAACGTCCTGACTTTC.

This clonotype is deemed medium-sized. The chain carries TRBV12-3 or TRBV12-4 and TRBJ1-2; possibly TRBD1 for D (6 bases). The CDR3 has 15 amino acids. The V gene lost 2 bases and the J gene lost 4 bases, with 14 bases spanning the gap. CDR3 loop: CASSLMGGAGYGYTF. The CDR3 DNA follows: TGTGCCAGCAGTTTAATGGGGGGCGCGGGCTATGGCTACACCTTC.